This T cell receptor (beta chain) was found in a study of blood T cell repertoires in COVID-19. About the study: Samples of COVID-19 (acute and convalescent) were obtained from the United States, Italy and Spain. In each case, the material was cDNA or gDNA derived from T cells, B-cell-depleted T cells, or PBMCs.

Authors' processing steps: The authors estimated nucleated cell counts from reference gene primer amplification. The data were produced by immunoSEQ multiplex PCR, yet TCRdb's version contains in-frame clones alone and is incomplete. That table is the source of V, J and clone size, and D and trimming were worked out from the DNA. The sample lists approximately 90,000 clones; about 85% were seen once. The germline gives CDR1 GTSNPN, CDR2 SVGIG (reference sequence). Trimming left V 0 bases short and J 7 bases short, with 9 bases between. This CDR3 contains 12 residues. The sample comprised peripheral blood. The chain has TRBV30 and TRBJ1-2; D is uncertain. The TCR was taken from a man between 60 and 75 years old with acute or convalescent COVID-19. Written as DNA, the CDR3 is TGTGCCTGGAGTGTTCGAGCGCCTGGCTACACCTTC. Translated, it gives CAWSVRAPGYTF.